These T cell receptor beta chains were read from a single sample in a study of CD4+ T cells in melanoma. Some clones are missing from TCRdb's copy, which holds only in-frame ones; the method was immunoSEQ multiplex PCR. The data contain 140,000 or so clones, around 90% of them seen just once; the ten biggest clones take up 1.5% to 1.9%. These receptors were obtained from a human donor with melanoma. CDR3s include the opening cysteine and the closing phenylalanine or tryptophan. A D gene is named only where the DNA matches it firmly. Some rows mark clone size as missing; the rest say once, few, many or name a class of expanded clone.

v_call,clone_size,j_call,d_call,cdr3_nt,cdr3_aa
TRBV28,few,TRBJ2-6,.,TGTGCCAGCAGGGTAGCAGGCGCCGGGGCCAACGTCCTGACTTTC,CASRVAGAGANVLTF
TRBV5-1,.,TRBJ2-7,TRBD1,TGCGCCAGCAGCAAGACAGGGATCTCCGAGCAGTACTTC,CASSKTGISEQYF
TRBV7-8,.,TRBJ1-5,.,TGTGCCAGCAGCCTTACAACTAGCAATCAGCCCCAGCATTTT,CASSLTTSNQPQHF
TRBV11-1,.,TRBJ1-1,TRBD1,TGTGCCAGCAGCCCTCGACAGGGGAGTGAAGCTTTCTTT,CASSPRQGSEAFF
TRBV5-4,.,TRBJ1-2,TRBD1,TGTGCCAGCAGCGGGGACAGCCCGGCTATCGATGGCTACACCTTC,CASSGDSPAIDGYTF
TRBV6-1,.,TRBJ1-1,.,TGTGCCAGCAGTGAAGGGTTATCGGCTTTCTTT,CASSEGLSAFF
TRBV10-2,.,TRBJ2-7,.,TGCGCCAGCAGTGACAGCTACGAGCAGTACTTC,CASSDSYEQYF
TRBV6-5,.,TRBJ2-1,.,TGTGCCAGCAGTTACAGCCTCTCCTACAATGAGCAGTTCTTC,CASSYSLSYNEQFF
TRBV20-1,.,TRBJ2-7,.,TGCAGTGCAGCTACTAGCTACGAGCAGTACTTC,CSAATSYEQYF
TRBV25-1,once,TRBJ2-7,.,TGTGCCAGCAGTGAAGGGGGGCGTTACGAGCAGTACTTC,CASSEGGRYEQYF
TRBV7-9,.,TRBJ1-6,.,TGTGCCAGCAGCTTAGTGAAAGGAGTGGGTTCACCCCTCCACTTT,CASSLVKGVGSPLHF
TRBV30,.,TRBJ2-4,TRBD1,TGTGCCTGGGGGACAGTTCGTATTCAGTACTTC,CAWGTVRIQYF
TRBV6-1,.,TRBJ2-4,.,TGTGCCAGCAGTACCCAGGGACCAGGAAACATTCAGTACTTC,CASSTQGPGNIQYF
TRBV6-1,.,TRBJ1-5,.,TGTGCCAGCAGTGCCCCCCATCAGATCGGTCAGCCCCAGCATTTT,CASSAPHQIGQPQHF
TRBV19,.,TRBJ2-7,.,TGTGCCAGTAGCTGGGGAGGAGGGGGGGACTACGAGCAGTACTTC,CASSWGGGGDYEQYF
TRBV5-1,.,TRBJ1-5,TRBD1,TGCGCCAGCAGCTTGGACGGGACAGGGTATGGACAGCCCCAGCATTTT,CASSLDGTGYGQPQHF
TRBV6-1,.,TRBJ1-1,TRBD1,TGTGCCAGCAGTCCACGGACAGGGGGGAACACTGAAGCTTTCTTT,CASSPRTGGNTEAFF
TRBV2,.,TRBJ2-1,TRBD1,TGTGCCAGCAGTATTTCCCCAGGGGGCCACAATGAGCAGTTCTTC,CASSISPGGHNEQFF
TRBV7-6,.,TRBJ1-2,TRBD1,TGTGCCAGCAGCTTAGCCCCGGACAGGGGGGATGGCTACACCTTC,CASSLAPDRGDGYTF
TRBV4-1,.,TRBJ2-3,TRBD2,TGCGCCAGCAGCCGAGGGACTAGCGGGGGGTTTTTAGATACGCAGTATTTT,CASSRGTSGGFLDTQYF
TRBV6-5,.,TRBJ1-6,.,TGTGCCAGCAGTTACGGGGGCTCCTATAATTCACCCCTCCACTTT,CASSYGGSYNSPLHF
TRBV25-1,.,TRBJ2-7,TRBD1,TGTGCCAGCTGGGATCCGGGACAGGGATCCTACGAGCAGTACTTC,CASWDPGQGSYEQYF
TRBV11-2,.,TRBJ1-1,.,TGTGCCACCGCGACGGGACTCAACACTGGAGCTTTCTTT,CATATGLNTGAFF
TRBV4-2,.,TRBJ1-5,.,TGTGCCAGCAGCCAAGGGGGCCCAAATCAGCCCCAGCATTTT,CASSQGGPNQPQHF
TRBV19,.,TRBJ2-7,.,TGTGCCAGTAGTATCGAAGGCGGGGACTCCTACGAGCAGTACTTC,CASSIEGGDSYEQYF
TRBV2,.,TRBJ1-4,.,TGTGCCAGCAAGGAAAGTCTTGGGCAGGTTGGAAAACTGTTTTTT,CASKESLGQVGKLFF
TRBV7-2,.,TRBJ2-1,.,TGTGCCAGCAGCTTAGGTGGCAGCAGGAATGAGCAGTTCTTC,CASSLGGSRNEQFF
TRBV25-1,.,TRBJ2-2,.,TGTGCCAGCAGTCTACCGGGGGGCAGGACCGGGGAGCTGTTTTTT,CASSLPGGRTGELFF
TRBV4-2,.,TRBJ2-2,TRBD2,TGTGCCAGCAGCCACGGAGCGGGGGGGGCGAACACCGGGGAGCTGTTTTTT,CASSHGAGGANTGELFF